This T cell receptor beta chain was recovered during a study of T cell responses to AZD1222 COVID-19 vaccine. Study outcomes and limitations: Nearly half of spike-specific TCRs reportedly target variant regions that are unmutated in the B.1.351 and B.1.1.7 variants. After two AZD1222 doses, spike-specific TCR breadth and depth rose versus day 0. Vaccine-associated CD4 TCRs spanned spike, dominant at 160-218 and 743-854. Clonal diversity was possibly underestimated, and the donors were mostly white British, with more females.

The method was immunoSEQ multiplex PCR; TCRdb's version includes in-frame clones alone and lacks a portion of them. The table has over 100,000 clones, approximately 91% seen once; the top ten hold 2.4%. The CDR3 sequence is 15 residues long. Germline V lookup: CDR1 SGHRS, CDR2 YFSETQ. The V gene end was trimmed by 4 bases and the J gene end by 4 bases; junction bases not matched to a gene: 9. As to this clone: Its antigen is unidentified.

The source is an adult in good health. The source material was peripheral blood, sampled on day 0 of AZD1222 vaccination. J is TRBJ2-7 and V is TRBV5-1; 9 positions match TRBD2. CDR3 in DNA: TGCGCCAGCAGCAGAACTAGCGGGCCTCCTTACGAGCAGTACTTC. Translating gives CASSRTSGPPYEQYF. Based on the CDR3 plus reference TRBV5-1 and TRBJ2-7, the full variable domain is KAGVTQTPRYLIKTRGQQVTLSCSPISGHRSVSWYQQTPGQGLQFLFEYFSETQRNKGNFPGRFSGRQFSNSRSEMNVSTLELGDSALYLCASSRTSGPPYEQYFGPGTRLTVT.